This TCR beta chain stems from a study of blood T cell repertoires in COVID-19. This clone is a singleton in its sample. Authors' processing steps: Nucleated cell number was recorded as an estimate derived from reference gene primer amplification. This table comes from immunoSEQ multiplex PCR, and its TCRdb copy is limited to in-frame clones, with some not included. The V and J calls and clone size are taken from that table; D and trimming were inferred from the DNA. The table lists roughly 190,000 clones, around 91% of them singletons, with 0.7% to 0.9% in the top ten. CDR1 and CDR2 (germline): SEHNR, FQNEAQ (reference sequence). CDR3 length: 15 residues. V shed 4 bases, J shed 4 bases, and the junction held 9 bases outside the gene matches.

Source material: PBMCs or T cells enriched from blood (not recorded which). This clonotype was sampled from a woman between 18 and 30 years old who had recovered from COVID-19. V usage is TRBV7-9 and J usage is TRBJ1-2; 7 bases align to TRBD1. CDR3 nucleotides: TGTGCCAGCAGCTCATCGAGGGGACAGCCCTATGGCTACACCTTC. As protein: CASSSSRGQPYGYTF.